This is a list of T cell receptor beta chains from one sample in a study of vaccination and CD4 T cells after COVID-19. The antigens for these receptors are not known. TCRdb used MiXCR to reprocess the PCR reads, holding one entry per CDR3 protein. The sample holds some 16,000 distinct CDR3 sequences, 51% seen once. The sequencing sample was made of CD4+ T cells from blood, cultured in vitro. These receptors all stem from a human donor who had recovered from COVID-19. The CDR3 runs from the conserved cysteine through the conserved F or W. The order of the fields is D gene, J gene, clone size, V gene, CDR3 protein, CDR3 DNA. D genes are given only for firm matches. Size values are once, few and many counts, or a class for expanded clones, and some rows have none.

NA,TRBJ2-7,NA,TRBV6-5,CASSYHAGGTYEQYF,TGTGCCAGCAGTTACCACGCCGGGGGCACTTACGAGCAGTACTTC
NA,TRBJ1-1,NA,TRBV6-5,CASSYPDSRGETEAFF,TGTGCCAGCAGTTACCCGGACAGTAGGGGAGAAACTGAAGCTTTCTTT
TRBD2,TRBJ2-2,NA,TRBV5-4,CASSFPSGEGTGELFF,TGTGCCAGCAGCTTCCCTAGCGGGGAGGGCACCGGGGAGCTGTTTTTT
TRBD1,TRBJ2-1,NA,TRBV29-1,CSGSGTGINEQFF,TGCAGCGGCTCCGGGACAGGGATCAATGAGCAGTTCTTC
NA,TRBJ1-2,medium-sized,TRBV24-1,CAPIGVDYGYTF,TGTGCCCCCATCGGGGTGGACTATGGCTACACCTTC
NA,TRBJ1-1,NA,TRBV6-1,CASTNAAQAFF,TGTGCCAGCACCAACGCGGCCCAAGCTTTCTTT
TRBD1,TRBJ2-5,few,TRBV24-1,CATSDPGQVETQYF,TGTGCCACCAGTGACCCGGGACAGGTTGAGACCCAGTACTTC
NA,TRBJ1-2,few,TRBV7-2,CASRPDGGYGYTF,TGTGCCAGCAGACCCGACGGGGGGTATGGCTACACCTTC
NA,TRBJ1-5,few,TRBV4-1,CASSQGSNQPQHF,TGCGCCAGCAGCCAAGGAAGCAATCAGCCCCAGCATTTT
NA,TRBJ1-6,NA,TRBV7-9,CASSLVSSPLHF,TGTGCCAGCAGCTTAGTAAGTTCACCCCTCCACTTT
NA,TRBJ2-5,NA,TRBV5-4,CASSTGTFQETQYF,TGTGCCAGCAGTACCGGGACATTCCAAGAGACCCAGTACTTC
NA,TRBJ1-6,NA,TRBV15,CATSRDPRGYSPLHF,TGTGCCACCAGCAGAGATCCCCGGGGGTATTCACCCCTCCACTTT
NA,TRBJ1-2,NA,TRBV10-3,CAISVSISRTNYGYTF,TGTGCCATCAGTGTTTCCATCTCTCGCACTAACTATGGCTACACCTTC
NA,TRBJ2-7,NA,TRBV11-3,CASSSRRGIGVEQYF,TGTGCCAGCAGCAGCAGACGGGGGATTGGTGTGGAGCAGTACTTC
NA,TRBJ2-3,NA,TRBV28,CASRRDQPDTQYF,TGTGCCAGCAGGCGGGATCAACCAGATACGCAGTATTTT
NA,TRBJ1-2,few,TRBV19,CASSKVHGYTF,TGTGCCAGTAGTAAGGTCCATGGCTACACCTTC
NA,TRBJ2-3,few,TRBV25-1,CASRQGGKDTQYF,TGTGCCAGCAGACAGGGTGGTAAAGATACGCAGTATTTT
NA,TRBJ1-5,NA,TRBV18,CASSPSGRNNQPQHF,TGTGCCAGCTCACCCTCCGGCCGAAACAATCAGCCCCAGCATTTT
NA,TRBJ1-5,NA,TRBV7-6,CASSLGVGQPQHF,TGTGCTAGCAGCTTGGGGGTTGGACAGCCCCAGCATTTT
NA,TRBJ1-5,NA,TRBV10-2,CASSVAAFGRRINQPQHF,TGCGCCAGCAGTGTAGCAGCCTTTGGGCGCCGGATCAATCAGCCCCAGCATTTT
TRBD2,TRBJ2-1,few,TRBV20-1,CSARVGSGVYNEQFF,TGCAGTGCTAGAGTAGGTAGCGGGGTATACAATGAGCAGTTCTTC
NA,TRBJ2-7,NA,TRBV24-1,CATSDVEQYF,TGTGCCACCAGTGACGTCGAGCAGTACTTC
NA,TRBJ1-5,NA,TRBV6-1,CASSGTVNQPQHF,TGTGCCAGCAGTGGGACAGTCAATCAGCCCCAGCATTTT
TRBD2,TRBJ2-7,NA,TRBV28,CASKTSGRSYEQYF,TGTGCCAGCAAAACTAGCGGGAGGTCCTACGAGCAGTACTTC
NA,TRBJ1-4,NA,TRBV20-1,CSARDGQGGEKLFF,TGCAGTGCTAGAGATGGGCAGGGTGGGGAAAAACTGTTTTTT
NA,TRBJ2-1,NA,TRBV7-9,CASSPAYFNEQFF,TGTGCCAGCAGCCCAGCCTATTTCAATGAGCAGTTCTTC
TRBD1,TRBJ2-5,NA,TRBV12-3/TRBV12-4,CASSSGGRGTQYF,TGTGCCAGCAGTTCAGGGGGCCGGGGGACCCAGTACTTC
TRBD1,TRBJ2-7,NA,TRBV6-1,CASSTRTGKYHEQYF,TGTGCCAGCAGTACAAGGACAGGGAAGTACCACGAGCAGTACTTC
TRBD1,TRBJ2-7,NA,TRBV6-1,CASSLNRGAGEQYF,TGTGCCAGCAGTCTGAACAGGGGGGCCGGCGAGCAGTACTTC
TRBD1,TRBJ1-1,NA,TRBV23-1,CASSQVSGTVNTEAFF,TGCGCCAGCAGTCAGGTCTCTGGGACAGTCAACACTGAAGCTTTCTTT
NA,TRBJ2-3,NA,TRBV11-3,CASSGPGTDTQYF,TGTGCCAGCAGCGGTCCGGGCACAGATACGCAGTATTTT
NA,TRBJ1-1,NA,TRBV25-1,CASSETVWGGNTEAFF,TGTGCCAGCAGTGAGACTGTGTGGGGAGGGAACACTGAAGCTTTCTTT
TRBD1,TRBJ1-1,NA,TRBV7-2,CASSLQGGGEAFF,TGTGCCAGCAGCTTACAGGGGGGTGGTGAAGCTTTCTTT